This T cell receptor (beta chain) was sequenced in a study of early stage breast cancer tumors. Study at large: Most invasive tumors, about 70% of the 16, were ER+/PR+/HER2-.

V lost 4 bases and J lost 0, with 15 bases in between. Germline CDR1 is MGHRA and CDR2 is YSYEKL. The CDR3 spans 17 residues. Generated by immunoSEQ multiplex PCR, the TCRdb table keeps only in-frame clones and is missing some. Of 4,000 to 6,000 clones listed, roughly 64% are singletons. The receptor's source is a person between 55 and 69 years old with breast cancer. The sequencing sample was made of normal breast tissue next to the tumor. The chain recombines TRBV4-1 with TRBJ1-4; D may be TRBD1 (6 bases). The CDR3 DNA reads TGCGCCAGCAGCCCCCGTCAGGGGCTAGCAACTAATGAAAAACTGTTTTTT. Translating it yields CASSPRQGLATNEKLFF.